The clone carrying this TCR beta chain was found many times. This specimen comes from a study of T cells of healthy individuals. Germline CDR1 is ENHRY and CDR2 is SYGVKD. V lost 5 bases to trimming and J lost 3 bases, with 13 bases between them. The CDR3 spans 14 residues. TCRdb re-derived calls from the 5' RACE reads in MiXCR, one entry per CDR3 protein. Of 35,000 to 45,000 distinct CDR3 sequences listed, approximately 4.5% are singletons. The TCR originated in a human donor in good health. The rearrangement uses TRBV10-3 and TRBJ1-1; D gene ambiguous. CDR3 residues: CAISKQSPDTEAFF. The CDR3 nucleotides read TGTGCCATCAGTAAACAATCCCCGGACACTGAAGCTTTCTTT.